These 4 T cell receptor beta chains share one sample of origin, sequenced in a study of post-analysis software for immune sequencing data. No antigen has been assigned to these receptors. Carried by the TCR beta cDNA libraries were unique molecular identifiers. TCRdb called the PCR reads again in MiXCR, with one record for every CDR3 protein. There are approximately 730,000 distinct CDR3 sequences in the sample; 25% to 30% occur only once, and 0.55% to 0.65% lies in the top ten. General study results and limits: Patients had higher frequencies than controls of roughly five TRBV segments, including TRBV5-6, TRBV5-1 and TRBV20-1.

Sample: blood. Receptor source: a girl between 5 and 17 years old with multiple sclerosis.

The chain carries TRBV15 and TRBJ2-7; D gene unclear. This CDR3 is 14 amino acids long. The V end was cut by 1 base, the J end by 0 bases, with 7 bases between. The germline CDR1 and CDR2 sequences are LNHNV and YYDKDF (reference sequence). CDR3 protein: CATSRGGSSYEQYF. The CDR3, as DNA: TGTGCCACCAGCAGAGGTGGTAGCTCCTACGAGCAGTACTTC.

The V gene is TRBV20-1, the J gene TRBJ1-3, with TRBD1 as a possible D gene (5 bases). Germline V CDR1 and CDR2: DFQATT, SNEGSKA (reference sequence). The CDR3 is 14 residues long. In DNA form, the CDR3 reads TGCAGCGCCCAATCGACAGTCTACCTAGACACCATATATTTT. Residues: CSAQSTVYLDTIYF.

This chain uses TRBV9 with TRBJ2-7; 11 positions agree with TRBD2. The CDR3 spans 16 residues. Germline assignment: CDR1 SGDLS and CDR2 YYNGEE. V shed 4 bases and J 2 bases; nucleotides not matched to a gene: 8. CDR3 region: CASSQGASGGTYEQYF. The CDR3 nucleotides read TGTGCCAGCAGCCAAGGGGCTAGCGGGGGGACCTACGAGCAGTACTTC.

This chain links TRBV10-3 with TRBJ1-2; the D gene is possibly TRBD1 (6 bases). V was trimmed by 0 bases and J by 3 bases, leaving 11 bases between them. The CDR3 is made up of 15 amino acids. Germline values: CDR1 ENHRY, CDR2 SYGVKD. Here the CDR3 DNA reads TGTGCCATCAGTGAGTCAAGGGGGACGTACTATGGCTACACCTTC. It is translated as CAISESRGTYYGYTF.